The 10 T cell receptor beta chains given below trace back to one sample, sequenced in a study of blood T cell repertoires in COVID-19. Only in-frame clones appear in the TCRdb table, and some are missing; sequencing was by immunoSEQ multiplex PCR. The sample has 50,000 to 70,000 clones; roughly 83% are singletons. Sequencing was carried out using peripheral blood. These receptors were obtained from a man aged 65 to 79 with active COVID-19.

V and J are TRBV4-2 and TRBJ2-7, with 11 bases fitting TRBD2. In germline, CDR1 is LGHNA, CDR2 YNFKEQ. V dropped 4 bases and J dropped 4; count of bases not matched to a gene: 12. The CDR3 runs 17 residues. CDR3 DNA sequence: TGTGCCAGCAGCCCCCGGTCTCTAGCGGGAGGAATTTACGAGCAGTACTTC. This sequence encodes CASSPRSLAGGIYEQYF.

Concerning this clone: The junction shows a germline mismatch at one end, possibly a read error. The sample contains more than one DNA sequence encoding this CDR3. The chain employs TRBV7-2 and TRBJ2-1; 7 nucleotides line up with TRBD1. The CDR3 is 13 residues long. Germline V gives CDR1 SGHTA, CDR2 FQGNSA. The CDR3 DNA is TGTGCCAGCAGCTCGTTTGCGATGGACAGGCTTGTCTTC. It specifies CASSSFAMDRLVF.

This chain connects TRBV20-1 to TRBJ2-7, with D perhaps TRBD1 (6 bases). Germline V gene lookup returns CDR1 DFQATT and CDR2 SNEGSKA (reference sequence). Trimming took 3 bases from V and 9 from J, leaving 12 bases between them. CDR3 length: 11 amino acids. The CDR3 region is CSARDSVRQYF. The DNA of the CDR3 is TGCAGTGCTAGGGACAGTGTGAGGCAGTACTTC.

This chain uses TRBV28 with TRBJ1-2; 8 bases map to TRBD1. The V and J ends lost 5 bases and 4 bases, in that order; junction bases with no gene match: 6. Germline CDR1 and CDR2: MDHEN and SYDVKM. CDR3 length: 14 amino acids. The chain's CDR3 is CASSADRDPYGYTF. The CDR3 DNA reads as TGTGCCAGCAGTGCGGACAGGGACCCCTATGGCTACACCTTC.

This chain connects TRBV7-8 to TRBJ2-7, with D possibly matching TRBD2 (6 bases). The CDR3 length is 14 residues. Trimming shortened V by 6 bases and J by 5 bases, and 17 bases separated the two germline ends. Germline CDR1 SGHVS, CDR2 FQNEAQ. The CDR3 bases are TGTGCCAGCAGTCAAAAGCAGGGACTCAACGAGCAGTACTTC. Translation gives CASSQKQGLNEQYF.

The chain's CDR3 is CASSPGGQGYYGYTF. DNA of the CDR3: TGTGCCAGCAGCCCCGGGGGACAGGGGTACTATGGCTACACCTTC. The J gene is TRBJ1-2, the V gene TRBV3-1 (or the pseudogene TRBV3-2), with 10 bases aligning to TRBD1. Germline assignment: CDR1 LGHDT and CDR2 YNNKEL (reference sequence). J gave up 3 bases and V 4 bases, and 5 bases lay outside the gene matches. The CDR3 runs 15 residues.

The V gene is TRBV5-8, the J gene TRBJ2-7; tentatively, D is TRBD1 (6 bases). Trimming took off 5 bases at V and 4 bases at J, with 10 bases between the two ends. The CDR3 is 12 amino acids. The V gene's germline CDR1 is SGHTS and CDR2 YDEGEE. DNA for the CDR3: TGTGCCAGCAGACTCGGACAGTACGAGCAGTACTTC. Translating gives CASRLGQYEQYF.

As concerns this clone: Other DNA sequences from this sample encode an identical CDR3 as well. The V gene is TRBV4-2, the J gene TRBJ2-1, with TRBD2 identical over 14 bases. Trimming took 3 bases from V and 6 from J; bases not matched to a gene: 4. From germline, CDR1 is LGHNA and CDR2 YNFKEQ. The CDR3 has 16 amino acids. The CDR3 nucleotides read TGTGCCAGCAGCCAGGGGGGACTAGCGGGAGTCAATGAGCAGTTCTTC. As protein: CASSQGGLAGVNEQFF.

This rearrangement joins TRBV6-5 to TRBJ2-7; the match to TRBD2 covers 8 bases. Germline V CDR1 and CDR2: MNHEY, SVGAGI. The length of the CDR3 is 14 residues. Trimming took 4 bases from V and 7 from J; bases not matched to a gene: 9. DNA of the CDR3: TGTGCCAGCAGTTCGGTAGCGGGGTCCCGGGAGCAGTACTTC. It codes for CASSSVAGSREQYF.

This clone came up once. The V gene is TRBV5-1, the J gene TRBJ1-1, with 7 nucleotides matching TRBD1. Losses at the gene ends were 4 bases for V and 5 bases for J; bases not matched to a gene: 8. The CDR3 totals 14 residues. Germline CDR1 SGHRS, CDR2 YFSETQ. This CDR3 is CASSAEQGRTEAFF. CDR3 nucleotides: TGCGCCAGCAGCGCTGAACAGGGGAGGACTGAAGCTTTCTTT.